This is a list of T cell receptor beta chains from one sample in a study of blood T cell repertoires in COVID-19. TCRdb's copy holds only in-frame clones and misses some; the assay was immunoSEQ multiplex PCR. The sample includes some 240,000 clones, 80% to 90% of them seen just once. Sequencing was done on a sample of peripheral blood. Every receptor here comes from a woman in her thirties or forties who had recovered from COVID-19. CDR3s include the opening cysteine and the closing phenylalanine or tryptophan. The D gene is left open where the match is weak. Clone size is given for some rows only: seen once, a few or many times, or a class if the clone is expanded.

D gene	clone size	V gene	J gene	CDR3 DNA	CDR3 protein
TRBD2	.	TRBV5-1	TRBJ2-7	TGCGCCAGCAGCTTTAGCGGGGGGCAATACTCCTACGAGCAGTACTTC	CASSFSGGQYSYEQYF
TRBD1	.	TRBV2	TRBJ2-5	TGTGCCAGCAGAGATGGGCTTTTTAGGGACAGAAAAGAGACCCAGTACTTC	CASRDGLFRDRKETQYF
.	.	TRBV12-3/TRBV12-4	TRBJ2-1	TGTGCCAGCAGTTCCGGGACACTCTTCTTC	CASSSGTLFF
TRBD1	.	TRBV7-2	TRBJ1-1	TGTGCCAGCAGCCCAGGGACAGGGAGGGAAGCTTTCTTT	CASSPGTGREAFF
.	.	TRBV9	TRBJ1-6	TGTGCCAGCAGCGTACTGAGGGAGGGCGATTCACCCCTCCACTTT	CASSVLREGDSPLHF
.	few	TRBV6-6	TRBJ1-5	TGTGCCAGCAGTTACTCGCCCGGGCCGGGGCAGCCCCAGCATTTT	CASSYSPGPGQPQHF
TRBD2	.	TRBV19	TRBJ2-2	TGTGCCAGTAGTAGGCTAGCGGGGCCGAACACCGGGGAGCTGTTTTTT	CASSRLAGPNTGELFF
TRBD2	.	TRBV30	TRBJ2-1	TGTGCCTGGAGTACGCCTCCGGGACTAGCGGGGCGTTCCTTGCACAATGAGCAGTTCTTC	CAWSTPPGLAGRSLHNEQFF
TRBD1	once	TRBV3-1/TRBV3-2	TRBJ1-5	TGTGCCAGCAGCCAATCGGACAGGCCCCAGCCCCAGCATTTT	CASSQSDRPQPQHF
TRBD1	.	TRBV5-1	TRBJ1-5	TGCGCCAGCGTTGGGAGGAGTACAGGGGGCTTATATAGCAATCAGCCCCAGCATTTT	CASVGRSTGGLYSNQPQHF
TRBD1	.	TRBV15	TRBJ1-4	TGTGCCACCAGCCCCGGGACAGTCACTTATGAAAAACTGTTTTTT	CATSPGTVTYEKLFF
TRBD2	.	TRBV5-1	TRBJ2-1	TGCGCCAGCAGCCCCCCGGGACTAGCGGGAGTAAATGAGCAGTTCTTC	CASSPPGLAGVNEQFF
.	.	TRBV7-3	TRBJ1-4	TGTGCCAGCAGCTTAGCCCCAGGGCTCAATGAAAAACTGTTTTTT	CASSLAPGLNEKLFF
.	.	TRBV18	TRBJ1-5	TGTGCCAGCTCTACCGGGAAGAATCAGCCCCAGCATTTT	CASSTGKNQPQHF
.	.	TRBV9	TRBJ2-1	TGTGCCAGCAGCGTAGTGGCCCAAAATGAGCAGTTCTTC	CASSVVAQNEQFF